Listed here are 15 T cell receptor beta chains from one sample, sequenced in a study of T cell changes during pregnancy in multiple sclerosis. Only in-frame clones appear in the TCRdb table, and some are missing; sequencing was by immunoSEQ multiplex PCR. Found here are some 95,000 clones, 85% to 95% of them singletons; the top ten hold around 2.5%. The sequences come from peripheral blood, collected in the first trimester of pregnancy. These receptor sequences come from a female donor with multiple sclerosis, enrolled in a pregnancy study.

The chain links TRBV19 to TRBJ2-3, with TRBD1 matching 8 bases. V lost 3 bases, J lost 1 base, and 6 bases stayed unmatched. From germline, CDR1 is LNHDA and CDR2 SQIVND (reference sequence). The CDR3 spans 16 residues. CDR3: CASSMRPGGRTDTQYF. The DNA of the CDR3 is TGTGCCAGTAGTATGAGGCCAGGGGGCCGCACAGATACGCAGTATTTT.

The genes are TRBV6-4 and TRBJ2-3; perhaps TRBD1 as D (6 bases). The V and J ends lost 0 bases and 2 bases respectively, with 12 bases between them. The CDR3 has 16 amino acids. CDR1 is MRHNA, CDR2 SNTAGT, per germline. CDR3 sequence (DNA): TGTGCCAGCAGTGACTCGCAGGGGCAGCCCACAGATACGCAGTATTTT. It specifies CASSDSQGQPTDTQYF.

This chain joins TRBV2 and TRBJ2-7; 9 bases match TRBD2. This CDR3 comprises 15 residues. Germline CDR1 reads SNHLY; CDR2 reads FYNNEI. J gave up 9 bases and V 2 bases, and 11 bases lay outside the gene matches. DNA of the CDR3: TGTGCCAGCAGTGAATTGGCTAGCGGGACCGTCCGGCAGTACTTC. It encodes CASSELASGTVRQYF.

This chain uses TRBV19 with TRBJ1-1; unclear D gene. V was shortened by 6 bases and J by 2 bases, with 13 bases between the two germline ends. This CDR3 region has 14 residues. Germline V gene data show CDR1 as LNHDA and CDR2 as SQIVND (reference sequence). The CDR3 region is CASSQITVNTEAFF. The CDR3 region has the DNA TGTGCCAGTAGCCAAATCACTGTAAACACTGAAGCTTTCTTT.

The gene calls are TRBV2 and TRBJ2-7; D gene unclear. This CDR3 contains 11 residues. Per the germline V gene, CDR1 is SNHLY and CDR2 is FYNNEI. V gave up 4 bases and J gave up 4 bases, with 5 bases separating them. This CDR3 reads CASSGTYEQYF. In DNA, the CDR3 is TGTGCCAGCAGTGGCACTTACGAGCAGTACTTC.

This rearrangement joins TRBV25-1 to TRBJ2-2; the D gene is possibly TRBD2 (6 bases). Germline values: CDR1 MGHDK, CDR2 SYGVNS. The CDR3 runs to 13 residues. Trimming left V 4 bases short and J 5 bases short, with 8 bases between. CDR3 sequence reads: CASSVAGTGELFF. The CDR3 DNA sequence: TGTGCCAGCAGTGTTGCGGGGACCGGGGAGCTGTTTTTT.

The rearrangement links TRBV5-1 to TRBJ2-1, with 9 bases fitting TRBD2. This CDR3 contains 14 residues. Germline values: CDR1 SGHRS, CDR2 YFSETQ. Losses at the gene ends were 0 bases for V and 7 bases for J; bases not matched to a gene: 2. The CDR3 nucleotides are TGCGCCAGCAGCTTGGGGCGGGAGGGGAATGAGCAGTTCTTC. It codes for CASSLGREGNEQFF.

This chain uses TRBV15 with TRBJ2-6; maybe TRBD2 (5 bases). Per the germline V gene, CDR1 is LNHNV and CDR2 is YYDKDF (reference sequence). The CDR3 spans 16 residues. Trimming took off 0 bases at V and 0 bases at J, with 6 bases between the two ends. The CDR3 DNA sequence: TGTGCCACCAGCAGAGATGGAGGCTCTGGGGCCAACGTCCTGACTTTC. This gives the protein CATSRDGGSGANVLTF.

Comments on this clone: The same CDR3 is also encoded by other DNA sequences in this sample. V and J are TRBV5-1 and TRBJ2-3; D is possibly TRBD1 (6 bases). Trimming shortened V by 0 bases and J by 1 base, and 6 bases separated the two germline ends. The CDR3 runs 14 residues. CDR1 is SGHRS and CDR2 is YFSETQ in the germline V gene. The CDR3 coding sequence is TGCGCCAGCAGCTTGGCAGGGGGCACAGATACGCAGTATTTT. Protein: CASSLAGGTDTQYF.

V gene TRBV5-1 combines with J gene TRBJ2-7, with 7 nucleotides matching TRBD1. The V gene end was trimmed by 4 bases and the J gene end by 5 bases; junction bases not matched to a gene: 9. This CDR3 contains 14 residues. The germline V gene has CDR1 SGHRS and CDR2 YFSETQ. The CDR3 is CASSPDRAPDEQYF. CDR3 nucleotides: TGCGCCAGCAGCCCCGACAGGGCTCCCGACGAGCAGTACTTC.

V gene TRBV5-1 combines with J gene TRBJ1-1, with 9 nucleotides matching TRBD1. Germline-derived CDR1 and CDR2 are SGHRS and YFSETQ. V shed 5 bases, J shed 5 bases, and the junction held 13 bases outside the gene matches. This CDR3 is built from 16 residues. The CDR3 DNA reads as TGCGCCAGCAGGCCGGGACAGGGATTCAGTACTACTGAAGCTTTCTTT. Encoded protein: CASRPGQGFSTTEAFF.

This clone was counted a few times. CDR3 sequence (DNA): TGTGCCAGCAGTGAAGCGGGTCCGACAGGAAGAAGGTACGGTGGCTACACCTTC. This encodes CASSEAGPTGRRYGGYTF. This chain joins TRBV6-1 and TRBJ1-2, with TRBD1 as a possible D gene (6 bases). Trimming removed 0 bases at V and 7 bases at J, with 24 bases between. The CDR3 is 18 amino acids. Germline lookup yields CDR1 MNHNS and CDR2 SASEGT.

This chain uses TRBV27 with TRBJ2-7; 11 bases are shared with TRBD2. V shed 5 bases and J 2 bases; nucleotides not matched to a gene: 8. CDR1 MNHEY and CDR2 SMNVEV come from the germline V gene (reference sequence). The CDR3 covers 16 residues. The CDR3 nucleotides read TGTGCCAGCAGTCTTACTAGCGGGAGATTGACCTACGAGCAGTACTTC. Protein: CASSLTSGRLTYEQYF.

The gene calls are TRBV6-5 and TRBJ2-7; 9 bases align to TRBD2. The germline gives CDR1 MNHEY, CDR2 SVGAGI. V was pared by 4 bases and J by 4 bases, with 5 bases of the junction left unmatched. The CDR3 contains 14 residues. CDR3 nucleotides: TGTGCCAGCAGTTCTAGGACTAGCGTGTACGAGCAGTACTTC. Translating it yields CASSSRTSVYEQYF.

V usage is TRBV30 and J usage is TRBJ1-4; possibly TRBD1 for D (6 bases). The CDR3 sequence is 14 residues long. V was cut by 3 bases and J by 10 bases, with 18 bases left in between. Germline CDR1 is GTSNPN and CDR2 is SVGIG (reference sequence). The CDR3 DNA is TGTGCCTGGAGCGCCGGGCAGGGGAGCCGAAAACTGTTTTTT. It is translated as CAWSAGQGSRKLFF.